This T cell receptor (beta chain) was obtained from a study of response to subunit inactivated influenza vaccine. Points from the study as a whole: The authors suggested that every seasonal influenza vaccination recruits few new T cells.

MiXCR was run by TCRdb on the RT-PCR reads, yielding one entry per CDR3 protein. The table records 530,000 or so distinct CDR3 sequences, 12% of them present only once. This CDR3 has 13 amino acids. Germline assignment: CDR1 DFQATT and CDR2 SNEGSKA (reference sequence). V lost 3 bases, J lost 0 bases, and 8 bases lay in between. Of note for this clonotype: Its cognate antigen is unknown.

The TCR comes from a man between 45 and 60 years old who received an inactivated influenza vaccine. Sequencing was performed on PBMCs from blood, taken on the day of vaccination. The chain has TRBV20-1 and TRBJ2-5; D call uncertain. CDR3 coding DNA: TGCAGTGCTAGGAAGGGAAACCAAGAGACCCAGTACTTC. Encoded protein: CSARKGNQETQYF.